This T cell receptor beta chain was retrieved from a study of cytomegalovirus exposure and HLA in healthy donors. General observations from the study: When the data were analyzed later, several of the most significant clusters appeared to be linked to common viral pathogens. As a later analysis showed, a missense DCLRE1C variant was linked to trimming of TCR beta V- and J-genes.

It was with 60 Vbeta and 13 Jbeta primers that the PCR ran. Only in-frame clones appear in the TCRdb table, and some are missing; sequencing was by immunoSEQ multiplex PCR. The sample has some 200,000 clones, around nine tenths seen once. As for this clone: Its antigen remains unknown.

V lost 7 bases to trimming and J lost 6 bases, with 18 bases between them. There are 14 residues in the CDR3. Germline CDR1 MGHRA, CDR2 YSYEKL. Sequencing used PBMCs. This chain links TRBV4-1 with TRBJ1-1; D unresolved. This TCR derives from a woman between 18 and 29 years old in good health and CMV-seronegative. DNA for the CDR3: TGCGCCAGCAACCCATTCGGGATTCAGGCTGAAGCTTTCTTT. Its protein is CASNPFGIQAEAFF.